By sample share, the clone carrying this T cell receptor (beta chain) is medium-sized (0.01 to 0.1%). These data originate in a study of blood T cell repertoires in COVID-19. Study in general: The cDNA or gDNA used as material had been derived from T cells, B-cell-depleted T cells, or PBMCs.

Only in-frame clones appear in the TCRdb table, and some are missing; sequencing was by immunoSEQ multiplex PCR. The sample includes about 160,000 clones, roughly 90% of them seen just once. The trim removed 3 bases at V and 3 bases at J, leaving 10 bases unmatched. CDR1 and CDR2 from the germline V gene are KGHSH and LQKENI. There are 16 residues in the CDR3. The sequenced sample consisted of peripheral blood. The V call is TRBV18, the J call TRBJ1-2; TRBD1 aligns across 7 bases. This clonotype was sampled from a man aged 55-75 years with acute or convalescent COVID-19. CDR3 residues: CASSPVDSGQYYGYTF. The CDR3 bases are TGTGCCAGCTCACCGGTCGACTCGGGACAGTACTATGGCTACACCTTC.